This T cell receptor beta chain was found in a study of CD8 T cells in Susac syndrome. Notes on the study in general: It was acknowledged by the study that relatively few individuals were included in its TCR sequencing and HLA analysis.

As to this clonotype: Its antigen remains unidentified.

CD8+ and CD4+ T cells from blood underwent TCR beta sequencing, which was carried out in a high-throughput format. Healthy donors served as age- and sex-matched controls. Germline-derived CDR1 and CDR2 are SQVTM and ANQGSEA. This CDR3 comprises 13 residues. Trimming left V 7 bases short and J 3 bases short, with 12 bases between. With random hexamers, reverse transcription was performed on about 0.45 to 1 ug of RNA. Multiplex PCR with immunoSEQ amplified the TCR beta CDR3 across 54 Vbeta and 13 Jbeta. MiXCR, run by TCRdb on the immunoSEQ multiplex PCR reads, gives a single entry per CDR3 protein. The table lists around 150,000 distinct CDR3 sequences, around 94% of them singletons.

This chain connects TRBV29-1 to TRBJ1-4; tentative D call: TRBD1 (6 bases). Input material: CD4+ T cells from PBMCs. The clonotype comes from a human donor in good health. The DNA for the CDR3 is TGCAGCGCTCCGGGGGCGCCTAATGAAAAACTGTTTTTT. This sequence encodes CSAPGAPNEKLFF.